These T cell receptor beta chains were read from a single sample in a study of CXCR3-negative and CXCR3-positive naive CD8 T cells. TCRdb reanalyzed the 5' RACE reads, giving one entry per CDR3 protein sequence and no DNA. The specimen's table records some 47,000 distinct CDR3 sequences. Sequenced input: naive CXCR3+ CD8+ T cells from blood. The receptors originated from a human donor in good health. Some clones in this sample may be carry-over from other donors' samples. CDR3s include the opening cysteine and the closing phenylalanine or tryptophan.

V: TRBV7-9
J: TRBJ2-7
CDR3: CASSLAPLTSGSYEQYF

V: TRBV19
J: TRBJ2-2
CDR3: CASISDRAIGTGELFF

V: TRBV10-3
J: TRBJ2-3
CDR3: CAISEPAAGSSTDTQYF

V: TRBV4-3
J: TRBJ1-3
CDR3: CASSQVPGAYSGNTIYF

V: TRBV10-3
J: TRBJ2-3
CDR3: CAISAWGSTDTQYF

V: TRBV29-1
J: TRBJ2-7
CDR3: CPLGRQSSYEQYF

V: TRBV29-1
J: TRBJ2-7
CDR3: CSGVTGTEQYF

V: TRBV12-1
J: TRBJ2-6
CDR3: CASSFVFGTGGIGANVLTF

V: TRBV4-1
J: TRBJ1-4
CDR3: CASSHSNPGGSGEKLFF

V: TRBV7-9
J: TRBJ2-5
CDR3: CASSLSGHQETQYF

V: TRBV27
J: TRBJ2-1
CDR3: CASTKGTPAYNEQFF

V: TRBV12-3/TRBV12-4
J: TRBJ2-7
CDR3: CASTATSSGAYEQYF

V: TRBV15
J: TRBJ2-5
CDR3: CATSWDRQETQYF

V: TRBV7-2
J: TRBJ2-3
CDR3: CASTTLAPHTPYF

V: TRBV9
J: TRBJ2-1
CDR3: CASSIEREGFRDEQFF

V: TRBV3-1
J: TRBJ2-1
CDR3: CASLAGGRNEQFF

V: TRBV7-8
J: TRBJ2-7
CDR3: CASSLGPRREQYF

V: TRBV7-2
J: TRBJ2-3
CDR3: CASSLPPTDTQYF

V: TRBV12-5
J: TRBJ2-1
CDR3: CASGLVGRIEQFF

V: TRBV7-9
J: TRBJ2-3
CDR3: CASSLGQAYPDTQYF

V: TRBV4-3
J: TRBJ2-1
CDR3: CASSQDRVGKGSYNEQFF

V: TRBV7-9
J: TRBJ1-5
CDR3: CASSRGGNQPQHF

V: TRBV7-9
J: TRBJ2-1
CDR3: CASSLVVPLGHEQFF

V: TRBV19
J: TRBJ1-1
CDR3: CASSIGFGLRTEAFF